This T cell receptor (beta chain) comes out of a study of CD8+CD57+ T cells in acquired aplastic anemia (dated by TCRdb to 2016 to 2019). Regarding the research as a whole: A mean of 3.2 ug of DNA, ranging from roughly 0.18 to 30 ug, was extracted from sorted CD4+ and CD8+ cells. Healthy donor samples averaged roughly 9.9 million reads for CD4+ and roughly 11 million for CD8+ cells. Paper-wide results and their limitations: Fewer than 35 CD8+ CDR3 sequences were found to be shared between patients and controls, but these sequences appeared to be highly expressed in patients and within the immunodominant clones of the patients. Between patients and healthy controls, no significant difference in CD8+ Simpson's diversity was found (P=0.060).

The study deep-sequenced TCR repertoires of sorted CD4+ and CD8+ blood T cells from severe aplastic anemia patients and healthy subjects. Ficoll-Paque density gradient centrifugation was used to isolate peripheral blood mononuclear cells. Before DNA extraction, CD4+ and CD8+ T cells were sorted by FACS or by magnetic beads. Cut back by 6 bases and 6 bases, the V and J ends lie 8 bases apart. The CDR3 holds 11 amino acids from the cysteine to the phenylalanine. Only the CDR3 portion is preserved as DNA: 33 bases, with reading frame beginning at the first base. Via the germline V gene (reference sequence), CDR1 is SEHNR and CDR2 FQNEAQ. TCR beta VDJ combination and CDR3 sequence profiling used genomic DNA as the template. An Illumina HiSeq 2000 was the platform used for TCR repertoire sequencing. As for the original processing: TRBV/TRBJ rearrangement plots, CDR3 size and DJ length profiles, and Simpson's diversity index were used to evaluate the repertoires. The most abundant DNA sequence in the deep sequencing data was taken as the immunodominant clone. CDR3 amino acid sequences were screened for sharing across subjects and compared with published repertoires and the VDJdb database. TCRdb trimmed public reads at Q25 via fastp, called clones via MiXCR and kept in-frame beta chains. Every entry covers one CDR3 protein and lists the most common genes and DNA from its rows. TCRdb's processing, not the study's, gives the V and J calls here. Counted in this sample were some 210,000 distinct CDR3 sequences; around 60% of them appeared once. The ten largest account for less than 30% of the sample.

Only a few counts were recorded for this clonotype. It has no known antigen specificity. No much larger clone exists at a distance of one base, and base qualities are not known. The receptor chain draws on TRBV7-9 and TRBJ1-1; TRBD1 is perhaps the D gene, given 5 matching bases. The clonotype was recovered from a human donor in good health. Sequenced sample: sorted CD4+, CD8+, or CD8+CD57+ T cells (not recorded which) from PBMCs. The nucleotide sequence reads TGTGCCAGCAGGGGGACGGCTGAAGCTTTCTTT. The encoded protein is CASRGTAEAFF.